The rows below give T cell receptor beta chains drawn from one sample of a study of post-analysis software for immune sequencing data. TCRdb called the PCR reads again in MiXCR, with one record for every CDR3 protein. The sample includes roughly 800,000 distinct CDR3 sequences, 25% to 30% of them seen just once. The sample comprised blood. Source of these receptors: a girl between 5 and 17 years old with multiple sclerosis. The CDR3 runs from the conserved cysteine through the conserved F or W.

>TRBJ2-2|TRBV6-2/TRBV6-3
CASSYSGEALPGELFF
>TRBJ1-2|TRBV11-2
CASSHAGLGYTF
>TRBJ1-4|TRBV7-2
CASSYHQGQVNEKLFF
>TRBJ2-1|TRBV20-1
CSAFGQWGLNEQFF
>TRBJ2-3|TRBV5-1
CASSSGGTDTQYF
>TRBJ1-1|TRBV10-3
CAIKGSGGPGEAFF
>TRBJ1-1|TRBV12-3/TRBV12-4
CASNPHGRLNTEAFF
>TRBJ2-1|TRBV6-6
CASSYSPGGTNEQFF
>TRBJ2-3|TRBV6-2/TRBV6-3
CASRPGQGSGLAGDVENTQYF
>TRBJ2-5|TRBV7-8
CASSLSPNLGETQYF
>TRBJ1-5|TRBV6-5
CASSRTGGDQPQHF
>TRBJ2-1|TRBV10-3
CAISESSYNEQFF
>TRBJ2-1|TRBV20-1
CSARDLRAPGNEQFF
>TRBJ2-5|TRBV7-2
CASSPGTSGGGGTQYF
>TRBJ2-3|TRBV18
CASSQLPGTGADTQYF
>TRBJ2-7|TRBV7-2
CASSLGMGSYEQYF